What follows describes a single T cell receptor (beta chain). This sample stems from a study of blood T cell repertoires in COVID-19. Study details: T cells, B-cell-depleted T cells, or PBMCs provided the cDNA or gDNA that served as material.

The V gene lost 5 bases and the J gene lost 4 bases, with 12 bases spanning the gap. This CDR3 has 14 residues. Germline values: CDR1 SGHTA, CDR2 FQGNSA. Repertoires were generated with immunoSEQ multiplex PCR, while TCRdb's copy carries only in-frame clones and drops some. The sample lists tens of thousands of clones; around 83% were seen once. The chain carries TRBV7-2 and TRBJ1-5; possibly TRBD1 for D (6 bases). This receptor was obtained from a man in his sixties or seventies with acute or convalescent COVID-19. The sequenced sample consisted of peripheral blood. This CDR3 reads CASSPGAVNQPQHF. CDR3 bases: TGTGCCAGCAGCCCAGGGGCGGTGAATCAGCCCCAGCATTTT.